This TCR beta chain was documented in a study of Graves' ophthalmopathy and Graves' hyperthyroidism (dated by TCRdb to between 2017 and 2018). Turning to the overall study: Peripheral blood was collected before any treatment was given, at the time of initial diagnosis. In total, under 150 blood samples were TCR-sequenced: 43 ophthalmopathy, some 75 hyperthyroidism and approximately 17 hyperthyroidism-to-ophthalmopathy patients. The independent validation cohort included 18 to 20 hyperthyroidism patients plus 17 patients who later progressed from hyperthyroidism to ophthalmopathy. In a handful of hyperthyroidism patients, the T-cell repertoires found in thyroid tissue were compared with those found in blood. Once sampling was done, hyperthyroidism patients were given methimazole at a starting dose of 30 mg daily, while ophthalmopathy patients were given high-dose intravenous methylprednisolone. To tell Graves' ophthalmopathy apart from Graves' hyperthyroidism, and to predict which patients would progress to ophthalmopathy, the study relied on TCR beta repertoire signatures. The 85 to 100 discovery patients were divided at random into training and test sets in a 7:3 ratio. To explore V-J signatures that separate ophthalmopathy from hyperthyroidism, a discovery set of about a hundred patients was enrolled, consisting of about 43 with ophthalmopathy and around 57 with stable hyperthyroidism.

The cysteine opens and the phenylalanine closes a CDR3 of 15 amino acids. Only CDR3 DNA is held: 45 bases, read in frame from base 1. The germline V gene (reference sequence) supplies CDR1 GTSNPN and CDR2 SVGIG. V and J are truncated by 1 base and 2 bases respectively, leaving an intervening sequence of 15 bases. Beyond this particular receptor, the publication reports: The 13-signature model separated ophthalmopathy from stable hyperthyroidism with about 86% sensitivity and just under 84% specificity in cross-validation, and 80%/75% in the test set. In validation, the model predicted ophthalmopathy progression with about 71% sensitivity and approximately 78% specificity; 12 predicted patients were CT-confirmed with GO in a median of around 6.5 months. No statistical method was used to set the sample size in advance, and the investigators knew which group each participant was assigned to. Most expanded thyroid clonotypes with frequency above 0.001 were also detected in blood, suggesting blood repertoires may reflect the thyroid immune response.

Notes on this clonotype: No cognate antigen has been identified for it. Per-base qualities were not stored, and no clone one base away is much larger.

Hyperthyroidism was defined as stable when no progression to ophthalmopathy occurred within 18 months of follow-up. Hyperthyroidism patients were newly diagnosed, with disease duration under 2 months, and aged 18 to 65 years. Patients were excluded if they had other autoimmune diseases, uncontrolled infections, pregnancy or lactation. Diagnosis was based on clinical symptoms, serum thyroxine, TRAb, thyroid ultrasound and orbital computed tomography. Ficoll-Paque density gradient centrifugation was used to isolate PBMCs from 8 to 10 ml of fresh peripheral blood. Total RNA was extracted with Trizol reagent and quality-checked on an Agilent 2100 Bioanalyzer. For repertoire sequencing, TCR beta CDR3 regions were amplified from RNA transcripts. The first round of RT-PCR was done with HTBI primers and the Qiagen OneStep RT-PCR kit, and was followed by a second round of multiplex PCR, then size selection and purification. Libraries were sequenced paired-end with 100 bp reads on an Illumina HiSeq2000. Per the source publication's procedure: SOAPnuke was used for read processing, and reads with adapters, uncalled bases, a mean Phred below 15, or no exact constant-primer or identifier match were discarded. COPE v1.2.5 was used to merge high-quality paired reads. Each unique nucleotide sequence was treated as a clonotype, and MiTCR v1.1 was used to align the clonotypes to the IMGT TRB V, D and J references. Only V-J combinations with frequency above 0.0001 were analysed, covering approximately 99% of repertoires. A TCR clonal expansion and chaos score per V-J combination was defined as the ratio of F50 clonal expansion to chaos observed in the TCRdist matrix. Welch's t-statistics and random forest were used to reduce the features to 10 to 15 V-J combinations, which were then used as input to a naive Bayes classifier. The Morisita-Horn index was used to measure how similar the thyroid and blood repertoires were. TCRdb reanalyzed the raw reads on its own, using fastp at Q25 for trimming and MiXCR for clone calling, and kept in-frame beta chains. One record per CDR3 amino acid sequence lists the most common genes and DNA. None of the V and J calls come from the authors' own analysis; TCRdb made them. The sample yields 500,000 to 700,000 distinct CDR3 sequences; approximately 21% were counted once. The ten largest clones capture around 7% of the sample.

Sequenced material: peripheral blood. The origin of this receptor is a woman between 18 and 29 years old with stable Graves' hyperthyroidism. Some clones in this sample may be carry-over from other donors' samples. Donor details come from another sample of the same person, matched by shared clones. The V gene is TRBV30 and the J gene is TRBJ2-7; no D gene call is confident. The CDR3 protein is CAWSEGLGPAYEQYF. The DNA sequence is given as TGTGCCTGGAGTGAAGGGCTCGGGCCGGCCTACGAGCAGTACTTC.